What follows describes a single TCR beta chain. This record comes from a study of T cells in localized non-small cell lung cancer. Data came from immunoSEQ multiplex PCR; TCRdb stores just in-frame clones and leaves some out. The sample lists tens of thousands of clones, around 90% seen once, with around 3.8% in the top ten. Deletions cut 4 bases from V and 5 bases from J, with 15 bases between. Per the germline V gene, CDR1 is SGDLS and CDR2 is YYNGEE. The CDR3 covers 15 residues. The J gene is TRBJ2-2, the V gene TRBV9; a weak D match, TRBD1 (6 bases). The clonotype was recovered from a man aged 18 to 49 with stage I lung adenocarcinoma. The specimen comprised peripheral blood, sampled before any cancer treatment. DNA for the CDR3: TGTGCCAGCAGCCTCGGACGGCAGGGGACCGGGGAGCTGTTTTTT. It translates to CASSLGRQGTGELFF.